What follows describes a single T cell receptor beta chain. This sample was included in a study of blood T cell repertoires in COVID-19. Study-level background: Sources were T cells, B-cell-depleted T cells, or PBMCs; the material itself was cDNA or gDNA.

Followed over time, Seattle patients had been enrolled while infection was active. The germline gives CDR1 KGHDR, CDR2 SFDVKD. The trim removed 1 base at V and 9 bases at J, leaving 5 bases unmatched. The CDR3 has 15 amino acids. Repertoires were generated with immunoSEQ multiplex PCR, while TCRdb's copy carries only in-frame clones and drops some. The table lists about 95,000 clones, approximately 88% of them singletons, with under 5.5% in the top ten. The material sequenced was peripheral blood. This TCR was sampled from a man aged 55-75 years with COVID-19, enrolled during active disease. The J gene is TRBJ2-1, the V gene TRBV24-1; 10 bases fit TRBD2. In DNA, the CDR3 is TGTGCCACCAGTGATTTCCTAGCGGGAGTAGGTGAGCAGTTCTTC. Translated, it gives CATSDFLAGVGEQFF.